This T cell receptor (beta chain) was sequenced in a study of cytomegalovirus exposure and HLA in healthy donors. Study-level points and caveats: A later analysis reportedly identified an Asian-associated ancestry cluster as carrying fewer N-insertions than the roughly 670-donor mean.

With 60 Vbeta and 13 Jbeta primers, the PCR was carried out. TCRdb keeps only in-frame clones here, not all; method: immunoSEQ multiplex PCR. The profile shows 120,000 or so clones, roughly a tenth of them singletons. As regards this clone: Its target is not known.

V was clipped by 3 bases and J by 1 base; unmatched bases: 3. There are 16 residues in the CDR3. Germline V gene lookup returns CDR1 LNHNV and CDR2 YYDKDF (reference sequence). The TCR originated in a woman under 30 in good health and CMV-seropositive. The chain combines TRBV15 with TRBJ2-3, with TRBD2 matching 11 bases. Sequencing was performed on PBMCs. CDR3 DNA: TGTGCCACCAGCAGCGGGACTAGCGGAGGCACAGATACGCAGTATTTT. This encodes CATSSGTSGGTDTQYF.